Each of the 2 T cell receptor beta chains below was sequenced from the same sample in a study of T-cell reconstitution after alpha-beta-depleted transplantation in children. Using unique molecular identifiers, the investigators prepared the TCRbeta library. TCRdb itself ran the PCR reads through MiXCR, one entry per CDR3 protein. The table records about 610,000 distinct CDR3 sequences, roughly a tenth of them present only once. The specimen was PBMCs from the stem cell graft donor, collected from the stem cell graft. The receptors come from a human donor who donated a stem cell graft to a child with acute myeloid leukemia.

As for this clonotype: The junction and the germline gene differ at one end; a read error may be behind it. The J gene is TRBJ1-4, the V gene TRBV25-1; D is unclear. CDR1 and CDR2 from the germline V gene are MGHDK and SYGVNS. The CDR3 contains 14 residues. The CDR3 sequence: CASSAGTTNEKQFF. The CDR3 nucleotides are TGTGCCAGCAGTGCCGGCACAACTAATGAAAAACAGTTTTTT.

This clonotype was picked up a small number of times. The CDR3 region has the DNA TGTGCCAGCAGCGTACCCGCGGCTTATAGCAATCAGCCCCAGCATTTT. This translates into CASSVPAAYSNQPQHF. The chain has TRBV9 and TRBJ1-5; D gene uncertain. The CDR3 runs to 16 residues. Trimming shortened V by 1 base and J by 0 bases, and 11 bases separated the two germline ends. Per the germline V gene, CDR1 is SGDLS and CDR2 is YYNGEE.